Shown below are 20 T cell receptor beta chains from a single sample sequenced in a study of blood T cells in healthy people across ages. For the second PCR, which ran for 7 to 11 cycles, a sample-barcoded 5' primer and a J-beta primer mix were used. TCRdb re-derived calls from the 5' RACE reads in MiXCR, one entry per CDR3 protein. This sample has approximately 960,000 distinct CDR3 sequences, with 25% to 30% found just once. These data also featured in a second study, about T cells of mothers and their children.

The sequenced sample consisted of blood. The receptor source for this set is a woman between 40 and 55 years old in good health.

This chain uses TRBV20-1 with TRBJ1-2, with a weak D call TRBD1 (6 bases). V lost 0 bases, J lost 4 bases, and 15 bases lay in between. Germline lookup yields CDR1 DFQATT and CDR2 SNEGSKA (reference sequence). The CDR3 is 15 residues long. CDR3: CSARDDRLGAYGYTF. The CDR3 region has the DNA TGCAGTGCTAGAGACGACAGGTTGGGGGCCTATGGCTACACCTTC.

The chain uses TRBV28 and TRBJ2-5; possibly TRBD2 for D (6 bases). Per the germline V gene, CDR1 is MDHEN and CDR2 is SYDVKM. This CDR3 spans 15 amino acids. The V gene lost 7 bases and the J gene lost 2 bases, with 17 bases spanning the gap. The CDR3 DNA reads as TGTGCCAGCACGCCCGGAGGGACGAAGCAAGAGACCCAGTACTTC. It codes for CASTPGGTKQETQYF.

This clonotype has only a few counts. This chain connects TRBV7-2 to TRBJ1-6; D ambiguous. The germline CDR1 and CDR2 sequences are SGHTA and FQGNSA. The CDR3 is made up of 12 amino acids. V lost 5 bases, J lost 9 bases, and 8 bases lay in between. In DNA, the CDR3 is TGTGCCAGCAGCCCGGCGGGTTCACCCCTCCACTTT. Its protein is CASSPAGSPLHF.

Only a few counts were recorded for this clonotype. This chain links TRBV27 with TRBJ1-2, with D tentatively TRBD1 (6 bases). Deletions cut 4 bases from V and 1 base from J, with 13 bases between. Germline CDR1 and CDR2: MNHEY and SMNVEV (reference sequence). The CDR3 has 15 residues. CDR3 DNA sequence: TGTGCCAGCAGTTCGAAGGGGGGGATTAACTATGGCTACACCTTC. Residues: CASSSKGGINYGYTF.

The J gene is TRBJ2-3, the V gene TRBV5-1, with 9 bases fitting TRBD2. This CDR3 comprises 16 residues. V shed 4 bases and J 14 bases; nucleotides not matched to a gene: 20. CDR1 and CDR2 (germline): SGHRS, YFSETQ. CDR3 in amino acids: CASSPVTGTSPRVGYF. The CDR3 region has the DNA TGCGCCAGCAGCCCCGTAACCGGGACTAGCCCACGAGTTGGGTATTTT. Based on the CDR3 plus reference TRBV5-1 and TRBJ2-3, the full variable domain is KAGVTQTPRYLIKTRGQQVTLSCSPISGHRSVSWYQQTPGQGLQFLFEYFSETQRNKGNFPGRFSGRQFSNSRSEMNVSTLELGDSALYLCASSPVTGTSPRVGYFGPGTRLTVL.

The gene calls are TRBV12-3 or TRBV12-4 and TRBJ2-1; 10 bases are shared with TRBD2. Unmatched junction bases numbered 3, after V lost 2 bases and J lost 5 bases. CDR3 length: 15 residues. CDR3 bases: TGTGCCAGCAGTTTACTAGCGGGGGAGGACAATGAGCAGTTCTTC. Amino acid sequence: CASSLLAGEDNEQFF.

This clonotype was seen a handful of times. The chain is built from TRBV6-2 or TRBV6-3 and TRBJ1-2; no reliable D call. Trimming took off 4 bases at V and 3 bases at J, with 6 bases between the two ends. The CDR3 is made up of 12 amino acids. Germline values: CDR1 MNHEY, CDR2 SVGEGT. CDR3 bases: TGTGCCAGCAGTTGGGTCCACTATGGCTACACCTTC. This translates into CASSWVHYGYTF.

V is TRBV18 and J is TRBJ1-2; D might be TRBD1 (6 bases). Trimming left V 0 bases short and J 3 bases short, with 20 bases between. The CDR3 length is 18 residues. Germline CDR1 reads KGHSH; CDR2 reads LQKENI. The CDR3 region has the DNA TGTGCCAGCTCACCACCAGGTAGAACAGGGCGCGGCGACTATGGCTACACCTTC. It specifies CASSPPGRTGRGDYGYTF.

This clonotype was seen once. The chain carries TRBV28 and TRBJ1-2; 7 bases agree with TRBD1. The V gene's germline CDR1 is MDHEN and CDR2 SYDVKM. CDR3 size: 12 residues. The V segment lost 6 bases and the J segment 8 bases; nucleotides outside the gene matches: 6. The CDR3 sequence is CASSDRERGYTF. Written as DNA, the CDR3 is TGTGCCAGCAGCGACAGGGAGCGGGGCTACACCTTC.

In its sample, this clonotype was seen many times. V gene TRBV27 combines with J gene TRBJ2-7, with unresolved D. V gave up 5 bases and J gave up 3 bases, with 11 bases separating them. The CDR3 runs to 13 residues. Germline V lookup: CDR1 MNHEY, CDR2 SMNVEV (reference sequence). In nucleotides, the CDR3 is TGTGCCAGCAGTCGTGCCAGGAGCTACGAGCAGTACTTC. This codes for CASSRARSYEQYF.

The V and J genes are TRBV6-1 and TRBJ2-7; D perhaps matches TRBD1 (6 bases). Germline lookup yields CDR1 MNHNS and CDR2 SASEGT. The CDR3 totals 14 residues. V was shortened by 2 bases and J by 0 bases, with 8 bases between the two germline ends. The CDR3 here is CASSEQGFSYEQYF. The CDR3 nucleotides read TGTGCCAGCAGTGAACAGGGGTTCTCCTACGAGCAGTACTTC.

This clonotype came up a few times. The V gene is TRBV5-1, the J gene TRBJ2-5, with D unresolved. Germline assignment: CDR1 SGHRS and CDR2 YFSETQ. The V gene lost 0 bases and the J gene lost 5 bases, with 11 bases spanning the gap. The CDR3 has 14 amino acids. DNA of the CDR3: TGCGCCAGCAGCTTGGGGTTGAGTGCGGAGACCCAGTACTTC. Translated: CASSLGLSAETQYF. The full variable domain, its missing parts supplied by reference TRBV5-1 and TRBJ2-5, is KAGVTQTPRYLIKTRGQQVTLSCSPISGHRSVSWYQQTPGQGLQFLFEYFSETQRNKGNFPGRFSGRQFSNSRSEMNVSTLELGDSALYLCASSLGLSAETQYFGPGTRLLVL.

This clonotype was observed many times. CDR3 nucleotide sequence: TGTGCCAGCAGTGAACCGGCAACCTATGGCTACACCTTC. Amino acids: CASSEPATYGYTF. The rearrangement joins TRBV6-1 to TRBJ1-2; the D is unclear. Trimming cost V 2 bases and J 4 bases, with 8 bases left between them. Looked up from germline, CDR1 is MNHNS and CDR2 is SASEGT. The CDR3 has 13 amino acids.

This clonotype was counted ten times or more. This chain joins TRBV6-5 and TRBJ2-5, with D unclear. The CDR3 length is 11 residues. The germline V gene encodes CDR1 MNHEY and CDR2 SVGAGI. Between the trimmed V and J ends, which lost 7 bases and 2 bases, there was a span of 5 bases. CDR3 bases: TGTGCCAGCAAAAAACAAGAGACCCAGTACTTC. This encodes CASKKQETQYF.

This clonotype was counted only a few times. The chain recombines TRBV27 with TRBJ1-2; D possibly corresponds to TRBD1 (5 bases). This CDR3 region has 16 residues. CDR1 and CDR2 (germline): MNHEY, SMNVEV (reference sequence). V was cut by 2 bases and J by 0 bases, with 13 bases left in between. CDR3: CASSLTGIPSNYGYTF. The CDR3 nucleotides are TGTGCCAGCAGTTTAACAGGCATTCCCTCTAACTATGGCTACACCTTC.

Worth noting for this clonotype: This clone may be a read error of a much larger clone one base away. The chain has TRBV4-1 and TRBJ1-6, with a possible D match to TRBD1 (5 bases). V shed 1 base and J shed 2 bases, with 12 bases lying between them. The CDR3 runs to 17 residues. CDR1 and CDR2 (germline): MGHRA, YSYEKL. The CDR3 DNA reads TGCGCCAGCAGCCAAGGCCAGGGAGGCCCCTATAATTCACCCCTCCACTTT. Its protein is CASSQGQGGPYNSPLHF.

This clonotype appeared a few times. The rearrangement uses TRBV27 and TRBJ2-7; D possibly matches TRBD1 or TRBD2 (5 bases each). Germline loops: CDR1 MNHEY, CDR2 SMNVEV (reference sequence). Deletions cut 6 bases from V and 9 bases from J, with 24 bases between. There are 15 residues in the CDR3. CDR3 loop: CASRPPGPSSYGQYF. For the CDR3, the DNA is TGTGCCAGCAGGCCCCCGGGACCTAGCTCCTATGGGCAGTACTTC.

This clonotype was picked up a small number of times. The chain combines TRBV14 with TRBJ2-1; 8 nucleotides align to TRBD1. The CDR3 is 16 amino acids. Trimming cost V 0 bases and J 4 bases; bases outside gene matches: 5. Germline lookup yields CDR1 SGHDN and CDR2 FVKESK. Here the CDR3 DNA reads TGTGCCAGCAGCCAAGATTGGACAGGGTATTACAATGAGCAGTTCTTC. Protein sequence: CASSQDWTGYYNEQFF.

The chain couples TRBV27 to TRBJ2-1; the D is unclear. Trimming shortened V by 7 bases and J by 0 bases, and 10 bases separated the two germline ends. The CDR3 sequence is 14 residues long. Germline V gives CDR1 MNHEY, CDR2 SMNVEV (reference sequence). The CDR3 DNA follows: TGTGCCAGCACCCTTGGGGACTCCTACAATGAGCAGTTCTTC. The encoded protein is CASTLGDSYNEQFF.

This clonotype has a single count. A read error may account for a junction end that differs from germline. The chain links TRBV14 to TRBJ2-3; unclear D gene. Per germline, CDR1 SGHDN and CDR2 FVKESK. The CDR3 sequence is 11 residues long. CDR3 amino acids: CTSSHTDTQYF. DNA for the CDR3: TGTACCAGCAGCCACACAGATACGCAGTATTTT.